This is a list of T cell receptor beta chains from one sample in a study of CD8 T cells in Susac syndrome. MiXCR, run by TCRdb on the immunoSEQ multiplex PCR reads, gives a single entry per CDR3 protein. The sample includes hundreds of thousands of distinct CDR3 sequences, 93% of them seen just once. Material for sequencing was CD4+ T cells from PBMCs. The receptors were sampled from a human donor with multiple sclerosis. Each CDR3 is given with its conserved first and last residue. D genes are given only for firm matches. Not all rows give a size; the values are once, few, many and, for expanded clones, a class.

V gene: TRBV27
D gene: NA
clone size: NA
J gene: TRBJ1-6
CDR3 protein: CASSLTGGARNSPLHF
CDR3 DNA: TGTGCCAGCAGTCTTACGGGGGGCGCTAGAAATTCACCCCTCCACTTT

V gene: TRBV24-1
D gene: NA
clone size: NA
J gene: TRBJ2-2
CDR3 protein: CATSAIHNTGELFF
CDR3 DNA: TGTGCCACCAGTGCCATTCATAATACCGGGGAGCTGTTTTTT

V gene: TRBV7-3
D gene: NA
clone size: NA
J gene: TRBJ2-3
CDR3 protein: CATALSGYTDTQYF
CDR3 DNA: TGTGCCACCGCACTGAGCGGATACACAGATACGCAGTATTTT

V gene: TRBV20-1
D gene: NA
clone size: once
J gene: TRBJ2-1
CDR3 protein: CSAREYNEQFF
CDR3 DNA: TGCAGTGCTAGGGAATACAATGAGCAGTTCTTC

V gene: TRBV12-3/TRBV12-4
D gene: NA
clone size: NA
J gene: TRBJ2-7
CDR3 protein: CASSSGGAEQYF
CDR3 DNA: TGTGCCAGCAGTTCAGGGGGGGCCGAGCAGTACTTC

V gene: TRBV30
D gene: NA
clone size: NA
J gene: TRBJ1-5
CDR3 protein: CAWSPTGLNQPQHF
CDR3 DNA: TGTGCCTGGAGTCCGACAGGTCTTAATCAGCCCCAGCATTTT

V gene: TRBV4-1
D gene: TRBD2
clone size: NA
J gene: TRBJ2-1
CDR3 protein: CASSQQLSSGSLSSYNEQFF
CDR3 DNA: TGCGCCAGCAGCCAACAACTGTCTAGCGGGAGTTTGAGCTCCTACAATGAGCAGTTCTTC

V gene: TRBV6-1
D gene: TRBD2
clone size: once
J gene: TRBJ2-2
CDR3 protein: CASTLGWASGGTGELFF
CDR3 DNA: TGTGCCAGCACCCTAGGATGGGCTAGCGGAGGCACCGGGGAGCTGTTTTTT

V gene: TRBV29-1
D gene: TRBD1
clone size: NA
J gene: TRBJ1-4
CDR3 protein: CSATPGQGYEKLFF
CDR3 DNA: TGCAGCGCCACACCGGGACAGGGGTACGAAAAACTGTTTTTT

V gene: TRBV6-1
D gene: TRBD1
clone size: NA
J gene: TRBJ1-5
CDR3 protein: CATTLQGAQQPQHF
CDR3 DNA: TGTGCCACCACTCTGCAGGGGGCGCAGCAGCCCCAGCATTTT

V gene: TRBV6-2/TRBV6-3
D gene: TRBD2
clone size: NA
J gene: TRBJ2-1
CDR3 protein: CASSGTSGFKFF
CDR3 DNA: TGTGCCAGCAGTGGCACTAGCGGGTTTAAGTTCTTC

V gene: TRBV6-5
D gene: NA
clone size: NA
J gene: TRBJ1-6
CDR3 protein: CASSYSIQGSDSPLHF
CDR3 DNA: TGTGCCAGCAGTTACTCGATTCAGGGTTCGGATTCACCCCTCCACTTT

V gene: TRBV28
D gene: TRBD1
clone size: NA
J gene: TRBJ1-2
CDR3 protein: CASRPGTGGYGYTF
CDR3 DNA: TGTGCCAGCAGGCCCGGGACAGGGGGCTATGGCTACACCTTC

V gene: TRBV23-1
D gene: NA
clone size: once
J gene: TRBJ1-2
CDR3 protein: CASMGDGYTF
CDR3 DNA: TGCGCCAGCATGGGAGATGGCTACACCTTC

V gene: TRBV24-1
D gene: NA
clone size: NA
J gene: TRBJ2-3
CDR3 protein: CATSDAGETRADTQYF
CDR3 DNA: TGTGCCACCAGTGATGCCGGGGAGACGAGGGCAGATACGCAGTATTTT

V gene: TRBV20-1
D gene: NA
clone size: NA
J gene: TRBJ2-3
CDR3 protein: CSARPGPGTDTQYF
CDR3 DNA: TGCAGTGCTAGGCCGGGCCCCGGCACAGATACGCAGTATTTT

V gene: TRBV4-1
D gene: NA
clone size: NA
J gene: TRBJ1-1
CDR3 protein: CASSQGGATNTEAFF
CDR3 DNA: TGCGCCAGCAGCCAAGGTGGTGCAACGAACACTGAAGCTTTCTTT

V gene: TRBV15
D gene: NA
clone size: NA
J gene: TRBJ2-7
CDR3 protein: CATSRDVAGQPEQYF
CDR3 DNA: TGTGCCACCAGCAGAGATGTGGCAGGGCAGCCCGAGCAGTACTTC

V gene: TRBV9
D gene: TRBD2
clone size: NA
J gene: TRBJ2-2
CDR3 protein: CASSLRLAGGGTGELFF
CDR3 DNA: TGTGCCAGCAGCCTCCGACTAGCGGGAGGAGGGACCGGGGAGCTGTTTTTT

V gene: TRBV9
D gene: TRBD2
clone size: NA
J gene: TRBJ2-3
CDR3 protein: CASGERELKDTQYF
CDR3 DNA: TGTGCCAGCGGAGAGCGGGAGCTGAAAGATACGCAGTATTTT

V gene: TRBV20-1
D gene: NA
clone size: NA
J gene: TRBJ2-5
CDR3 protein: CSAYNRAGTQYF
CDR3 DNA: TGCAGTGCTTACAACAGGGCTGGGACCCAGTACTTC

V gene: TRBV28
D gene: NA
clone size: NA
J gene: TRBJ2-7
CDR3 protein: CAIEAGWRTYEQYF
CDR3 DNA: TGTGCCATCGAGGCAGGGTGGAGAACCTACGAGCAGTACTTC

V gene: TRBV15
D gene: NA
clone size: NA
J gene: TRBJ1-2
CDR3 protein: CATSRDLGGPVGYTF
CDR3 DNA: TGTGCCACCAGCAGAGATCTGGGGGGGCCGGTTGGCTACACCTTC

V gene: TRBV30
D gene: NA
clone size: NA
J gene: TRBJ2-1
CDR3 protein: CAWRRSGLPYNEQFF
CDR3 DNA: TGTGCCTGGAGGAGGAGCGGGCTTCCCTACAATGAGCAGTTCTTC

V gene: TRBV5-6
D gene: NA
clone size: NA
J gene: TRBJ1-1
CDR3 protein: CASSPPRGDARWTEAFF
CDR3 DNA: TGTGCCAGCAGCCCTCCTCGGGGGGACGCCCGGTGGACTGAAGCTTTCTTT

V gene: TRBV5-1
D gene: NA
clone size: NA
J gene: TRBJ1-5
CDR3 protein: CASSLGERSNQPQHF
CDR3 DNA: TGCGCCAGCAGCTTGGGGGAGCGTAGCAATCAGCCCCAGCATTTT

V gene: TRBV3-1
D gene: NA
clone size: NA
J gene: TRBJ1-1
CDR3 protein: CASSQESIGGRAFF
CDR3 DNA: TGTGCCAGCAGCCAAGAATCGATTGGGGGTCGGGCTTTCTTT

V gene: TRBV13
D gene: NA
clone size: NA
J gene: TRBJ2-3
CDR3 protein: CASSLGLGGADTQYF
CDR3 DNA: TGTGCCAGCAGCTTAGGCCTTGGGGGAGCGGATACGCAGTATTTT

V gene: TRBV4-2
D gene: TRBD2
clone size: NA
J gene: TRBJ2-2
CDR3 protein: CASSRDAGTRAGELFF
CDR3 DNA: TGTGCCAGCAGCCGAGATGCCGGGACTAGGGCCGGGGAGCTGTTTTTT

V gene: TRBV6-1
D gene: NA
clone size: NA
J gene: TRBJ2-5
CDR3 protein: CASSERGKGETQYF
CDR3 DNA: TGTGCCAGCAGTGAGAGGGGGAAGGGGGAGACCCAGTACTTC

V gene: TRBV12-5
D gene: TRBD2
clone size: NA
J gene: TRBJ2-7
CDR3 protein: CASASSGGDNEQYF
CDR3 DNA: TGTGCTAGTGCCTCATCGGGGGGTGACAACGAGCAGTACTTC

V gene: TRBV19
D gene: TRBD1
clone size: NA
J gene: TRBJ1-5
CDR3 protein: CASTYGDRGPYSNQPQHF
CDR3 DNA: TGTGCCAGTACCTATGGGGACAGGGGCCCATATAGCAATCAGCCCCAGCATTTT

V gene: TRBV4-1
D gene: TRBD1
clone size: once
J gene: TRBJ2-2
CDR3 protein: CASSQVYLGQGATGELFF
CDR3 DNA: TGCGCCAGCAGCCAAGTTTATCTGGGACAGGGGGCCACCGGGGAGCTGTTTTTT

V gene: TRBV13
D gene: NA
clone size: few
J gene: TRBJ2-5
CDR3 protein: CASSFGTVQETQYF
CDR3 DNA: TGTGCCAGCAGCTTCGGGACGGTCCAAGAGACCCAGTACTTC

V gene: TRBV20-1
D gene: TRBD2
clone size: NA
J gene: TRBJ2-3
CDR3 protein: CSARDAGAGGGTDTQYF
CDR3 DNA: TGCAGTGCTAGAGATGCTGGGGCGGGGGGAGGCACAGATACGCAGTATTTT

V gene: TRBV18
D gene: TRBD1
clone size: NA
J gene: TRBJ2-1
CDR3 protein: CASSRSRGPTYNEQFF
CDR3 DNA: TGTGCCAGCTCACGGAGTAGGGGGCCAACCTACAATGAGCAGTTCTTC

V gene: TRBV5-1
D gene: TRBD1
clone size: NA
J gene: TRBJ1-2
CDR3 protein: CASSAGTGMEGRYGYTF
CDR3 DNA: TGCGCCAGCAGCGCCGGGACAGGGATGGAAGGACGCTATGGCTACACCTTC

V gene: TRBV5-1
D gene: NA
clone size: NA
J gene: TRBJ2-6
CDR3 protein: CASSPPARGASSGANVLTF
CDR3 DNA: TGCGCCAGCAGCCCCCCGGCTAGGGGCGCCTCCTCTGGGGCCAACGTCCTGACTTTC

V gene: TRBV15
D gene: NA
clone size: NA
J gene: TRBJ1-5
CDR3 protein: CATGSHQPQHF
CDR3 DNA: TGTGCCACCGGGTCCCATCAGCCCCAGCATTTT

V gene: TRBV3-1
D gene: NA
clone size: NA
J gene: TRBJ2-7
CDR3 protein: CASSLRQRTKYF
CDR3 DNA: TGTGCCAGCAGCCTCCGACAGAGAACGAAGTACTTC

V gene: TRBV5-4
D gene: TRBD1
clone size: NA
J gene: TRBJ2-1
CDR3 protein: CASSWGTGNNEQFF
CDR3 DNA: TGTGCCAGCAGCTGGGGGACAGGGAACAATGAGCAGTTCTTC

V gene: TRBV19
D gene: TRBD1
clone size: NA
J gene: TRBJ2-5
CDR3 protein: CASSRGNQETQYF
CDR3 DNA: TGTGCCAGTTCCAGGGGGAACCAAGAGACCCAGTACTTC

V gene: TRBV11-3
D gene: NA
clone size: NA
J gene: TRBJ1-1
CDR3 protein: CASSFSSANTEAFF
CDR3 DNA: TGTGCCAGCAGCTTCAGTTCGGCAAACACTGAAGCTTTCTTT

V gene: TRBV28
D gene: NA
clone size: NA
J gene: TRBJ2-5
CDR3 protein: CASSLVPALQETQYF
CDR3 DNA: TGTGCCAGCAGTTTAGTGCCAGCCCTCCAAGAGACCCAGTACTTC

V gene: TRBV9
D gene: NA
clone size: NA
J gene: TRBJ1-6
CDR3 protein: CASSTQLQNSPLHF
CDR3 DNA: TGTGCCAGCAGCACTCAGCTGCAGAATTCACCCCTCCACTTT

V gene: TRBV5-1
D gene: NA
clone size: NA
J gene: TRBJ2-7
CDR3 protein: CASKLAAEQYF
CDR3 DNA: TGCGCCAGCAAGTTAGCCGCCGAGCAGTACTTC